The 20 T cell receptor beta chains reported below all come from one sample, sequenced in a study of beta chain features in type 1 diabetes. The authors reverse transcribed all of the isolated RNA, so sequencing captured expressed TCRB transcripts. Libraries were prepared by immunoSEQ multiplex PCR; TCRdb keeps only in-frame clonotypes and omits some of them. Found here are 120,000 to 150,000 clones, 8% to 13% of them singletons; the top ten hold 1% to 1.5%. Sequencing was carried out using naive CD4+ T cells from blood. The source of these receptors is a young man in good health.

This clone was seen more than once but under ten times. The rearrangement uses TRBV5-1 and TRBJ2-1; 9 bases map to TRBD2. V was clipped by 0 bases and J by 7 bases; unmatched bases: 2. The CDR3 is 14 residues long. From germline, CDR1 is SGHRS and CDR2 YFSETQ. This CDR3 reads CASSLGLAVNEQFF. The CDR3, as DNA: TGCGCCAGCAGCTTGGGACTAGCGGTAAATGAGCAGTTCTTC. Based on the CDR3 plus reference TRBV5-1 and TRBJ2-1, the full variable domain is KAGVTQTPRYLIKTRGQQVTLSCSPISGHRSVSWYQQTPGQGLQFLFEYFSETQRNKGNFPGRFSGRQFSNSRSEMNVSTLELGDSALYLCASSLGLAVNEQFFGPGTRLTVL.

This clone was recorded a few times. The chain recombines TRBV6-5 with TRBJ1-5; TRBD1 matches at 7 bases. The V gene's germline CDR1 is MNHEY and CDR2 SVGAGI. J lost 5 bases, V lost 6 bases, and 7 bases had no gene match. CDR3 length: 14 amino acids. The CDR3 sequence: CASRADRRHQPQHF. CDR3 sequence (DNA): TGTGCCAGCAGGGCGGACAGGCGCCATCAGCCCCAGCATTTT.

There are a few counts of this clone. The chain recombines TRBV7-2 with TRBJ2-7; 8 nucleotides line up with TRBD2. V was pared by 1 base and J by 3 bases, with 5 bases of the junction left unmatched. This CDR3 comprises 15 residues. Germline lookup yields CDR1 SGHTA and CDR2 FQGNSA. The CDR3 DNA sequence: TGTGCCAGCAGCTTAGGCCGACTAGCGAGCTACGAGCAGTACTTC. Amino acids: CASSLGRLASYEQYF.

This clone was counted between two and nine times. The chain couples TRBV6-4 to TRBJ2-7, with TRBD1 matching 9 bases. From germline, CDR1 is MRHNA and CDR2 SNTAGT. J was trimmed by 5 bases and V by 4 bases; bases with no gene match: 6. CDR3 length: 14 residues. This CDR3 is CASSAPGQGNEQYF. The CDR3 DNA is TGTGCCAGCAGTGCCCCGGGACAGGGTAACGAGCAGTACTTC.

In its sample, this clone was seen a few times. The CDR3 coding sequence is TGTGCCAGCTCCCGGGACAGGAACACCGGGGAGCTGTTTTTT. It codes for CASSRDRNTGELFF. The chain carries TRBV18 and TRBJ2-2, with 7 bases matching TRBD1. CDR1 KGHSH and CDR2 LQKENI come from the germline V gene. The ends lost 6 bases at V and 1 base at J; junction bases unmatched: 2. The CDR3 spans 14 residues.

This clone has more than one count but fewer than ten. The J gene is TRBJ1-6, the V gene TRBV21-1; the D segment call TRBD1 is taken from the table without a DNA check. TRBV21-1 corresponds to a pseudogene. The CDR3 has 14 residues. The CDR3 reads CASSKIGSNSPLHF. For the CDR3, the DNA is TGTGCCAGCAGCAAAATTGGCTCTAATTCACCCCTCCACTTT.

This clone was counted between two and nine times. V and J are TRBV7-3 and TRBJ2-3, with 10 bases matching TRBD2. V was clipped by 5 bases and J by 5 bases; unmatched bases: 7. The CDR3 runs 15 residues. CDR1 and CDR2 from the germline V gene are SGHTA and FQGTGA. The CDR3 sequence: CASSTTSGVQDTQYF. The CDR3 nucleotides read TGTGCCAGCAGCACCACTAGCGGGGTCCAAGATACGCAGTATTTT.

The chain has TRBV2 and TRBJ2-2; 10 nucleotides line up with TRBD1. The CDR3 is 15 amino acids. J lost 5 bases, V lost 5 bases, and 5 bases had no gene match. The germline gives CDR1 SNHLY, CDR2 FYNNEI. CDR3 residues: CASSRQGAETGELFF. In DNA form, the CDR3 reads TGTGCCAGCAGTCGACAGGGGGCAGAGACCGGGGAGCTGTTTTTT.

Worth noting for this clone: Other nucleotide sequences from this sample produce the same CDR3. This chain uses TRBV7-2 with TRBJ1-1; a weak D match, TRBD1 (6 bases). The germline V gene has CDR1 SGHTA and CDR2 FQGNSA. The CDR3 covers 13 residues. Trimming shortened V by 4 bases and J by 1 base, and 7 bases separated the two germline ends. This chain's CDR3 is CASSSQGNTEAFF. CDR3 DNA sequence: TGTGCCAGCAGCTCACAGGGGAACACTGAAGCTTTCTTT.

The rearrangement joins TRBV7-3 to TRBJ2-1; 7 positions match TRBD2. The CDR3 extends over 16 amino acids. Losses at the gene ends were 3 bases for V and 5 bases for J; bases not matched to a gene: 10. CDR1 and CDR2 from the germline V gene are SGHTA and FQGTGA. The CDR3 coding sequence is TGTGCCAGCAGCTTGGGGGGGACGGGGGGAGACAATGAGCAGTTCTTC. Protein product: CASSLGGTGGDNEQFF. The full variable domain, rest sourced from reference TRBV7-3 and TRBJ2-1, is GAGVSQTPSNKVTEKGKYVELRCDPISGHTALYWYRQSLGQGPEFLIYFQGTGAADDSGLPNDRFFAVRPEGSVSTLKIQRTERGDSAVYLCASSLGGTGGDNEQFFGPGTRLTVL.

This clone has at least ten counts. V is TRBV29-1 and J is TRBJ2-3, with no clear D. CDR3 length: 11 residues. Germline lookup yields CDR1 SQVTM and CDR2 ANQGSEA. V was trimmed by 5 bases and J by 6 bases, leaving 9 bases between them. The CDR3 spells CSVLTGDTQYF. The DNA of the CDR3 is TGCAGCGTTCTGACTGGCGATACGCAGTATTTT.

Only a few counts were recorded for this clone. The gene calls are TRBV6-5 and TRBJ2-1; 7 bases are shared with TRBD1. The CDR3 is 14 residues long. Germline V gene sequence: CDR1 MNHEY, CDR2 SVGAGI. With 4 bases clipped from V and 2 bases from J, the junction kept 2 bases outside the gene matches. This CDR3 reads CASSSDRAYNEQFF. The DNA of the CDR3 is TGTGCCAGCAGTTCAGACAGGGCCTACAATGAGCAGTTCTTC.

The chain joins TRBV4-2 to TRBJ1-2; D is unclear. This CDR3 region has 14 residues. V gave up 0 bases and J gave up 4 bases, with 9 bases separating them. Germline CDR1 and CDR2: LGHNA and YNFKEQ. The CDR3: CASSQDQDGYGYTF. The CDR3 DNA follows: TGTGCCAGCAGCCAAGACCAGGATGGCTATGGCTACACCTTC.

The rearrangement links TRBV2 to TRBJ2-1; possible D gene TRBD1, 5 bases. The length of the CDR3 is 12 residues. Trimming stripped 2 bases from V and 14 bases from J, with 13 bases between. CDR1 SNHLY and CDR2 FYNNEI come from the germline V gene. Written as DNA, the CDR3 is TGTGCCAGCAGTGAATACGGCGAAGGGGAGTTCTTC. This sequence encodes CASSEYGEGEFF.

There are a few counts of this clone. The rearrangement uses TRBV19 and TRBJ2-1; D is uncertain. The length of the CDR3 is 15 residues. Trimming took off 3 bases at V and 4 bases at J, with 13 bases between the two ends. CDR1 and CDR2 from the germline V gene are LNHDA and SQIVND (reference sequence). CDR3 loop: CASSIKVDFYNEQFF. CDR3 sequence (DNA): TGTGCCAGTAGTATTAAGGTAGACTTTTACAATGAGCAGTTCTTC.

The CDR3 DNA is TGTGCCAGCAGCCCCGGGACAGGGGTAGGCGAGACCCAGTACTTC. This sequence encodes CASSPGTGVGETQYF. The rearrangement links TRBV5-6 to TRBJ2-5, with 10 positions matching TRBD1. J was trimmed by 5 bases and V by 4 bases; bases with no gene match: 8. CDR1 is SGHDT and CDR2 is YYEEEE in the germline V gene. CDR3 size: 15 residues.

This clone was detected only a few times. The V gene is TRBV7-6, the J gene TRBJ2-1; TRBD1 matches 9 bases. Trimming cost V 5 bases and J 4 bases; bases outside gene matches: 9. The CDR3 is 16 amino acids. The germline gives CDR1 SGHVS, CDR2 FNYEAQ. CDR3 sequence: CASSPTPGQGYNEQFF. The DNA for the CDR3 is TGTGCCAGCAGCCCGACCCCGGGACAGGGTTACAATGAGCAGTTCTTC.

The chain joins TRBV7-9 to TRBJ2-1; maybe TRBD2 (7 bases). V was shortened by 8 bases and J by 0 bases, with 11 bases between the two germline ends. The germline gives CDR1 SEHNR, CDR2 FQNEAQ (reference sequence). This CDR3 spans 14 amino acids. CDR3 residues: CASGGASSYNEQFF. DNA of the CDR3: TGTGCCAGCGGGGGGGCCAGCTCCTACAATGAGCAGTTCTTC.

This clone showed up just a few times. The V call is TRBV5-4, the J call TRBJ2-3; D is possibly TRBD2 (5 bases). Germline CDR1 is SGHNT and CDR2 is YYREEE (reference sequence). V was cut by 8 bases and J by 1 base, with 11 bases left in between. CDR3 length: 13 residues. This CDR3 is CASVLRGTDTQYF. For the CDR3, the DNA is TGTGCCAGTGTGCTGCGGGGCACAGATACGCAGTATTTT. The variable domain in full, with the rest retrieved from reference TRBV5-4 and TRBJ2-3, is ETGVTQSPTHLIKTRGQQVTLRCSSQSGHNTVSWYQQALGQGPQFIFQYYREEENGRGNFPPRFSGLQFPNYSSELNVNALELDDSALYLCASVLRGTDTQYFGPGTRLTVL.

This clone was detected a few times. As DNA, the CDR3 is TGCGCCAGCAGCTTGGTTGCGGGCGCCGCCTACGAGCAGTACTTC. It encodes CASSLVAGAAYEQYF. This rearrangement joins TRBV5-1 to TRBJ2-7; D may be TRBD2 (5 bases). The CDR3 consists of 15 residues. V lost 0 bases and J lost 2, with 12 bases in between. Germline V gives CDR1 SGHRS, CDR2 YFSETQ.